A selection of T cell receptor beta chains follows, all from one sample in a study of T cell changes during pregnancy in multiple sclerosis. Assay used: immunoSEQ multiplex PCR; TCRdb lists only in-frame clones, some missing. Here the sample spans around 19,000 clones, around 87% being singletons. The sample in question was CD8+ T cells from peripheral blood mononuclear cells, obtained in the third trimester of pregnancy. These receptors were taken from a female donor in good health, enrolled as a control in a pregnancy study. CDR3s include the opening cysteine and the closing phenylalanine or tryptophan. D genes are given only for firm matches. Clone size is stated in some rows and not others, as once, few, many or a class when expanded.

clone size,V gene,D gene,J gene,CDR3 DNA,CDR3 protein
-,TRBV29-1,TRBD1,TRBJ1-2,TGCAGCGTTGACCAGGGGGCCCTCGGGGGTAACTATGGCTACACCTTC,CSVDQGALGGNYGYTF
few,TRBV11-2,-,TRBJ2-7,TGTGCCAGCAGCTTAGATTTGGGGGCCGAGCAGTACTTC,CASSLDLGAEQYF
-,TRBV29-1,TRBD1,TRBJ2-7,TGCAGCGTGATGAAAGGACAGGGCTACGAGCAGTACTTC,CSVMKGQGYEQYF
-,TRBV7-9,-,TRBJ1-2,TGTGCCAGCAGCGCCTCACAGGGCTATGGCTACACCTTC,CASSASQGYGYTF
-,TRBV5-1,-,TRBJ1-1,TGCGCCAGCAGCTGGACAGCTATGAACACTGAAGCTTTCTTT,CASSWTAMNTEAFF
-,TRBV5-4,-,TRBJ1-2,TGTGCCAGCAGCTTTTGGCACAGCTATAACTATGGCTACACCTTC,CASSFWHSYNYGYTF
-,TRBV14,-,TRBJ1-4,TGTGCCAGCAGCCAAGTACAGACGGGGGAAAAACTGTTTTTT,CASSQVQTGEKLFF
-,TRBV5-1,TRBD2,TRBJ2-1,TGCGCCAGCAGCTTGGAATCTAGCGGGTATCGTGATGAGCAGTTCTTC,CASSLESSGYRDEQFF
-,TRBV6-4,TRBD2,TRBJ2-2,TGTGCCAGCAGTGACTCGACTAGCGGGAACACCGGGGAGCTGTTTTTT,CASSDSTSGNTGELFF
-,TRBV7-9,-,TRBJ2-1,TGTGCCAGCAGCTTAGCCCCTACGAACTACAATGAGCAGTTCTTC,CASSLAPTNYNEQFF
-,TRBV28,TRBD2,TRBJ2-1,TGTGCCAGCAGGTTCTGGGCTAGCGGGGGGGACTACAATGAGCAGTTCTTC,CASRFWASGGDYNEQFF
-,TRBV6-1,TRBD1,TRBJ1-2,TGTGCCAGCAGTGAAGCTTGGTTGCAGGGGGCGGGATCCTATGGCTACACCTTC,CASSEAWLQGAGSYGYTF
-,TRBV4-3,-,TRBJ2-7,TGCGCCAGCAGCCAAGACCCGGGGTCCTTGAGAGAGCAGTACTTC,CASSQDPGSLREQYF
-,TRBV28,-,TRBJ1-6,TGTGCCAGCAGTTTATCGGGCGGGTCACCCCTCCACTTT,CASSLSGGSPLHF
few,TRBV6-1,TRBD2,TRBJ2-3,TGTGCCAGCACTAGCGGGGGGGCCACAGATACGCAGTATTTT,CASTSGGATDTQYF
-,TRBV15,TRBD2,TRBJ2-1,TGTGCCACCAGCGGGGGACTAGCGGGGGGCCCCAATGAGCAGTTCTTC,CATSGGLAGGPNEQFF
-,TRBV13,TRBD2,TRBJ2-1,TGTGCCAGCGGGCCCCCTAGCGGGAGTTCCTACAATGAGCAGTTCTTC,CASGPPSGSSYNEQFF
-,TRBV4-1,-,TRBJ2-6,TGCGCCAGCAGCCAATCCCCCCAGGGGGGCTCTGGGGCCAACGTCCTGACTTTC,CASSQSPQGGSGANVLTF
-,TRBV10-1,-,TRBJ1-2,TGCGCCAGCAGTGAGTCAAACAGCTATGGCTACACCTTC,CASSESNSYGYTF
-,TRBV4-3,TRBD2,TRBJ2-7,TGCGCCAGCAGCCAAGAAAGCGGGATCTCCTACGAGCAGTACTTC,CASSQESGISYEQYF
-,TRBV11-2,-,TRBJ2-5,TGTGCCAGCAGCTCGGGGACCCAGTACTTC,CASSSGTQYF
-,TRBV15,-,TRBJ2-1,TGTGCCACCAGCAGATCTCGGGGGATCCGGAGCTCCTACAATGAGCAGTTCTTC,CATSRSRGIRSSYNEQFF
-,TRBV15,TRBD1,TRBJ2-1,TGTGCCACCAGCAGAGGAGGGGGCTCGGCCTACAATGAGCAGTTCTTC,CATSRGGGSAYNEQFF
once,TRBV28,TRBD1,TRBJ2-7,TGTGCCAGCAGTTTTGGTCGGACAGGAAGATCCTACGAGCAGTACTTC,CASSFGRTGRSYEQYF
-,TRBV27,-,TRBJ1-2,TGTGCCAGCAGTTTCTGGAGCAGAGCTAACTATGGCTACACCTTC,CASSFWSRANYGYTF
medium-sized,TRBV6-4,TRBD1,TRBJ2-3,TGTGCCAGCAGTGACTCGACAGGGGGCGCAGATACGCAGTATTTT,CASSDSTGGADTQYF
-,TRBV12-5,TRBD1,TRBJ2-7,TGTGCTAGTGGGGGGGACAGCGGCCACGAGCAGTACTTC,CASGGDSGHEQYF
-,TRBV9,-,TRBJ2-7,TGTGCCAGCAGCGCAGCCGGGACTTTCTCCTACGAGCAGTACTTC,CASSAAGTFSYEQYF
-,TRBV28,TRBD1,TRBJ2-7,TGTGCCAGCAGTTATACGACAGGGTTCTACGAGCAGTACTTC,CASSYTTGFYEQYF
medium-sized,TRBV6-4,TRBD1,TRBJ1-2,TGTGCCAGCAGTGACGGACAGGGGGCCAATGGCTACACCTTC,CASSDGQGANGYTF
once,TRBV28,TRBD1,TRBJ2-7,TGTGCCACCGAACAGGGACAGAGCTACGAGCAGTACTTC,CATEQGQSYEQYF
once,TRBV29-1,-,TRBJ2-7,TGCAGCGTCTTAGGACAGTCCTACGAGCAGTACTTC,CSVLGQSYEQYF
-,TRBV7-7,-,TRBJ2-3,TGTGCCAGCAGCTCCGCAGGGCGCACAGATACGCAGTATTTT,CASSSAGRTDTQYF
-,TRBV4-1,-,TRBJ2-7,TGCGCCAGCAGCCCCATGAGTGGGGGGACCTACGAGCAGTACTTC,CASSPMSGGTYEQYF
-,TRBV27,TRBD2,TRBJ2-2,TGTGCCAGCAGTTTATCGCGGGGGGGATCCACCGGGGAGCTGTTTTTT,CASSLSRGGSTGELFF
-,TRBV9,-,TRBJ1-1,TGTGCCAGCCGCAGGTCAACCCATCCTGAAGCTTTCTTT,CASRRSTHPEAFF
once,TRBV27,TRBD1,TRBJ2-3,TGTGCCAGCAGTTTGTTGGGACAGGGAATAGATACGCAGTATTTT,CASSLLGQGIDTQYF
-,TRBV4-2,-,TRBJ1-1,TGTGCCAGCAGCCCGAGCCTCGCCGGGAGAAGCGGGAACACTGAAGCTTTCTTT,CASSPSLAGRSGNTEAFF
-,TRBV13,-,TRBJ1-6,TGTGCCAGCAGCTCATCTATGGGGAGCTCCTATAATTCACCCCTCCACTTT,CASSSSMGSSYNSPLHF
-,TRBV6-6,TRBD1,TRBJ2-1,TGTGCCAGCAGCTTGGGACAGATGGACAATGAGCAGTTCTTC,CASSLGQMDNEQFF
-,TRBV28,-,TRBJ1-2,TGTGCCAGCATCGACCGGGACACCTATGGCTACACCTTC,CASIDRDTYGYTF
-,TRBV11-2,-,TRBJ1-4,TGTGCCAGCAGCTTAGCGGCAGGGTATGAAAAACTGTTTTTT,CASSLAAGYEKLFF
-,TRBV7-9,-,TRBJ1-1,TGTGCCAGCAGCTTAGTAGGACAGTTGAACACTGAAGCTTTCTTT,CASSLVGQLNTEAFF
once,TRBV29-1,-,TRBJ2-1,TGCAGCGGGGAGGGGGAGAGCTCCTACAATGAGCAGTTCTTC,CSGEGESSYNEQFF
once,TRBV28,-,TRBJ2-7,TGTGCCAGCAGACCGACAGGATACGAGCAGTACTTC,CASRPTGYEQYF
-,TRBV9,TRBD2,TRBJ2-1,TGTGCCAGCAGCGTAGCAGGACTAGCGTGGCATGAGCAGTTCTTC,CASSVAGLAWHEQFF
few,TRBV5-6,TRBD1,TRBJ2-7,TGTGCCAGCAGCTCCTGGGGACAGGGGGCCTACGAGCAGTACTTC,CASSSWGQGAYEQYF
medium-sized,TRBV6-4,-,TRBJ1-5,TGTGCCAGCAGTGTGATTGGGGGGGGAAATCAGCCCCAGCATTTT,CASSVIGGGNQPQHF
-,TRBV6-9,TRBD2,TRBJ2-1,TGTGCCAGCAGAGTCGGGACTAGCGACATTAAGTCCTACAATGAGCAGTTCTTC,CASRVGTSDIKSYNEQFF
-,TRBV7-9,-,TRBJ2-2,TGTGCCAGCAGCGGGAGATCATCCGGGGAGCTGTTTTTT,CASSGRSSGELFF
-,TRBV7-2,TRBD1,TRBJ1-2,TGTGCCAGCAGCTCCTCAGGGGGCGCTTATGGCTACACCTTC,CASSSSGGAYGYTF
-,TRBV28,-,TRBJ2-5,TGTGCCAGCAATCCGGGATCCGAGACCCAGTACTTC,CASNPGSETQYF
-,TRBV4-1,-,TRBJ1-5,TGCGCCAGCAGCCAATCGTCAGGGAATCAGCCCCAGCATTTT,CASSQSSGNQPQHF
-,TRBV9,-,TRBJ1-3,TGTGCCAGCAGCGTAGCAGGTGTTGTTGGAAACACCATATATTTT,CASSVAGVVGNTIYF
-,TRBV7-3,TRBD2,TRBJ2-7,TGTGCCAGCAGCCTTATAGCGGGAGACAGCGAGCAGTACTTC,CASSLIAGDSEQYF
-,TRBV27,-,TRBJ2-3,TGTGCCAGCAGTTTCGGAGGCCGATCCACAGATACGCAGTATTTT,CASSFGGRSTDTQYF
-,TRBV4-3,TRBD2,TRBJ2-3,TGCGCCAGCAGCGATTGGACTAGCGGCCCAAATACGCAGTATTTT,CASSDWTSGPNTQYF